This entry concerns a single TCR beta chain. Its antigen is still unknown. This entry is derived from a study of long-term antiretroviral therapy in people with HIV. As for the study in general: About a decade before 2015, the earliest samples were taken when ART was typically delayed.

Study conclusions and caveats: On ART adherence, viral resistance or therapy changes, no data were available.

The immunoSEQ assay was v3.0, run at survey level. Sequencing was performed with immunoSEQ multiplex PCR; in TCRdb, only in-frame clones are kept and a portion is missing. The repertoire holds roughly 20,000 clones, with roughly 85% as singletons. Trimming took 2 bases from V and 2 from J, leaving 10 bases between them. Germline CDR1 MNHEY, CDR2 SMNVEV (reference sequence). This CDR3 spans 14 amino acids. This clonotype originated in a man aged 45-65 years with HIV. This specimen consisted of unsorted PBMCs, obtained at the start of antiretroviral therapy. The chain combines TRBV27 with TRBJ2-7; D is ambiguous. This CDR3 reads CASSLGSRPYEQYF. The DNA of the CDR3 is TGTGCCAGCAGTTTAGGCTCCCGCCCCTACGAGCAGTACTTC.